The 32 T cell receptor beta chains in this list originate from one sample, sequenced in a study of T cells after yellow fever vaccination. A single record per CDR3 protein comes from TCRdb applying MiXCR to the 5' RACE reads. The data hold approximately 160,000 distinct CDR3 sequences, with roughly a tenth observed a single time. The sample in question was CD8+ T cells sorted from PBMCs, obtained 45 days after the yellow fever booster vaccination. The receptors were gathered from a man younger than 35 who received the YFV17D yellow fever vaccine.

The sample holds many counts of this clonotype. The chain carries TRBV12-3 or TRBV12-4 and TRBJ1-6; D is possibly TRBD1 (6 bases). V was clipped by 0 bases and J by 9 bases, with 15 bases between them. The CDR3 is 16 residues long. CDR3 bases: TGTGCCAGCAGTTTAGCGCTCGGACAGAGAGGTTCACCCCTCCACTTT. This translates into CASSLALGQRGSPLHF.

This clonotype has ten or more counts. J is TRBJ1-4 and V is TRBV12-3 or TRBV12-4; D perhaps matches TRBD1 (5 bases). The CDR3 length is 15 residues. With 1 base removed from V and 5 bases from J, the gap between germline ends came to 11 bases. CDR3 bases: TGTGCCAGCAGTTTAGAAGGCAGGGCAAATGAAAAACTGTTTTTT. This encodes CASSLEGRANEKLFF.

This clonotype was observed many times. CDR3 region: CASSSGGGLETQYF. The CDR3 coding sequence is TGTGCCAGCAGCTCCGGGGGGGGCCTAGAGACCCAGTACTTC. The J gene is TRBJ2-5, the V gene TRBV7-2; 8 bases match TRBD2. Unmatched junction bases numbered 5, after V lost 4 bases and J lost 4 bases. The CDR3 loop spans 14 amino acids. From germline, CDR1 is SGHTA and CDR2 FQGNSA.

This rearrangement joins TRBV6-6 to TRBJ2-2; D call uncertain. V was trimmed by 0 bases and J by 7 bases, leaving 9 bases between them. Germline values: CDR1 MNHNY, CDR2 SVGAGI (reference sequence). The CDR3 is made up of 14 amino acids. The CDR3 nucleotides read TGTGCCAGCAGTTACTCGGGGATTGGCGGGGAGCTGTTTTTT. This codes for CASSYSGIGGELFF.

In this sample, this clonotype turned up a few times. J is TRBJ1-2 and V is TRBV5-4; the match to TRBD1 covers 9 bases. The V gene's germline CDR1 is SGHNT and CDR2 YYREEE (reference sequence). The CDR3 is made up of 14 amino acids. J gave up 8 bases and V 5 bases, and 10 bases lay outside the gene matches. Here the CDR3 reads CASRGAGTGYGYTF. The CDR3 nucleotides are TGTGCCAGCAGGGGGGCCGGGACAGGGTACGGCTACACCTTC.

In this sample, this clonotype turned up a few times. The CDR3 region is CASSQTSGVYNEQFF. The CDR3 DNA follows: TGTGCCAGCAGTCAGACTAGCGGGGTCTACAATGAGCAGTTCTTC. This sequence joins TRBV12-3 or TRBV12-4 and TRBJ2-1, with 11 bases matching TRBD2. The CDR3 runs to 15 residues. The V segment lost 5 bases and the J segment 3 bases; nucleotides outside the gene matches: 3.

This clonotype was picked up a small number of times. The V and J genes are TRBV7-9 and TRBJ2-4; D is unresolved. This CDR3 region has 17 residues. From germline, CDR1 is SEHNR and CDR2 FQNEAQ (reference sequence). V shed 1 base and J shed 0 bases, with 13 bases lying between them. CDR3 residues: CASSLVTPILAKNIQYF. CDR3 nucleotide sequence: TGTGCCAGCAGCTTAGTAACTCCTATACTAGCCAAAAACATTCAGTACTTC.

The CDR3 here is CASSPWPGAYNEQFF. The CDR3 bases are TGTGCCAGCAGCCCGTGGCCAGGGGCCTACAATGAGCAGTTCTTC. V and J are TRBV7-2 and TRBJ2-1; a possible D gene is TRBD1 (6 bases). In germline, CDR1 is SGHTA, CDR2 FQGNSA. The CDR3 totals 15 residues. The V end was cut by 5 bases, the J end by 2 bases, with 13 bases between.

The sample holds a few counts of this clonotype. V gene TRBV11-2 combines with J gene TRBJ2-6, with TRBD1 as a possible D gene (6 bases). CDR3 length: 15 amino acids. Germline V CDR1 and CDR2: SGHAT, FQNNGV. V gave up 5 bases and J gave up 4 bases, with 12 bases separating them. CDR3 amino acids: CASSPTGPGANVLTF. In nucleotides, the CDR3 is TGTGCCAGCAGCCCAACAGGGCCAGGGGCCAACGTCCTGACTTTC.

CDR3 sequence: CASSQEYRVHGELFF. CDR3 bases: TGTGCCAGCAGCCAAGAATACAGGGTCCACGGGGAGCTGTTTTTT. The chain joins TRBV3-1 to TRBJ2-2; a weak D match, TRBD1 (6 bases). The CDR3 spans 15 residues. Trimming left V 0 bases short and J 7 bases short, with 12 bases between. Germline values: CDR1 LGHDT, CDR2 YNNKEL (reference sequence).

This clonotype turned up a few times. The chain has TRBV7-9 and TRBJ2-7; no definite D call. The CDR3 sequence is 12 residues long. The germline V gene encodes CDR1 SEHNR and CDR2 FQNEAQ (reference sequence). Trimming left V 2 bases short and J 5 bases short, with 7 bases between. CDR3 bases: TGTGCCAGCAGCTTATCGACCAACGAGCAGTACTTC. Amino acid sequence: CASSLSTNEQYF.

This rearrangement joins TRBV6-6 to TRBJ1-1; the D is unclear. CDR1 and CDR2 (germline): MNHNY, SVGAGI (reference sequence). The CDR3 has 14 residues. Trimming cost V 8 bases and J 0 bases, with 13 bases left between them. CDR3 in DNA: TGTGCCAGCTGCTCGGTAAAGTTGAACACTGAAGCTTTCTTT. Residues: CASCSVKLNTEAFF.

The J gene is TRBJ1-2, the V gene TRBV18, with a tentative D call TRBD1 (5 bases). V lost 8 bases and J lost 2, with 12 bases in between. This CDR3 has 13 amino acids. Germline values: CDR1 KGHSH, CDR2 LQKENI. CDR3 residues: CASRGDDNYGYTF. Here the CDR3 DNA reads TGTGCCAGCCGCGGGGACGACAACTATGGCTACACCTTC.

This clonotype was seen a few times. The V call is TRBV19, the J call TRBJ1-5; tentatively, D is TRBD1 (5 bases). Trimming shortened V by 9 bases and J by 6 bases, and 15 bases separated the two germline ends. The CDR3 sequence is 13 residues long. The germline V gene has CDR1 LNHDA and CDR2 SQIVND (reference sequence). This CDR3 reads CASTGGGFQPQHF. The CDR3, as DNA: TGTGCCAGCACCGGCGGGGGGTTTCAGCCCCAGCATTTT.

This clonotype appeared many times. The chain recombines TRBV29-1 with TRBJ1-2; D call uncertain. The V gene lost 3 bases and the J gene lost 3 bases, with 2 bases spanning the gap. The CDR3 spans 10 residues. Looked up from germline, CDR1 is SQVTM and CDR2 is ANQGSEA. The DNA for the CDR3 is TGCAGCGTTGATTACTATGGCTACACCTTC. This encodes CSVDYYGYTF.

The chain employs TRBV7-2 and TRBJ2-1, with a possible D match to TRBD2 (7 bases). CDR3 length: 15 residues. V was pared by 5 bases and J by 9 bases, with 20 bases between. In germline, CDR1 is SGHTA, CDR2 FQGNSA. In DNA, the CDR3 is TGTGCCAGCAGCCCGGGGGGCTCCCCACACGGTGAGCAGTTCTTC. Translated: CASSPGGSPHGEQFF.

This clonotype was detected a few times. This chain uses TRBV5-6 with TRBJ1-1; no definite D call. Germline V gene sequence: CDR1 SGHDT, CDR2 YYEEEE. The CDR3 totals 14 residues. V dropped 4 bases and J dropped 6 bases, with 16 bases sitting between them. As DNA, the CDR3 is TGTGCCAGCAGCCCCCCGGTCGGATGGGCTGAAGCTTTCTTT. Protein sequence: CASSPPVGWAEAFF.

In its sample, this clonotype was seen a few times. The chain is built from TRBV6-6 and TRBJ1-1; D unresolved. The CDR3 consists of 16 residues. Deletions cut 0 bases from V and 3 bases from J, with 14 bases between. The germline CDR1 and CDR2 sequences are MNHNY and SVGAGI (reference sequence). The CDR3 DNA sequence: TGTGCCAGCAGTTACTCCACAGAGGCTAGGGACACTGAAGCTTTCTTT. Protein sequence: CASSYSTEARDTEAFF.

About this clonotype itself: A much larger clone lies a single base off, so this may be a read error. The genes are TRBV4-2 and TRBJ2-1; no clear D. V was pared by 1 base and J by 3 bases, with 10 bases between. Per germline, CDR1 LGHNA and CDR2 YNFKEQ. CDR3 length equals 15 residues. The CDR3 here is CASSQARSCYNEQFF. As DNA, the CDR3 is TGTGCCAGCAGCCAAGCTCGGTCCTGCTACAATGAGCAGTTCTTC.

The CDR3 protein is CASCRGQGLSYGYTF. CDR3 sequence (DNA): TGTGCCAGTTGTAGAGGTCAGGGTCTCTCCTATGGCTACACCTTC. The chain links TRBV19 to TRBJ1-2; D may be TRBD1 (5 bases). The germline V gene has CDR1 LNHDA and CDR2 SQIVND (reference sequence). The V end lost 8 bases, the J end lost 4 bases, and 20 bases lay between the germline ends. The CDR3 totals 15 residues.

In this sample, this clonotype turned up a few times. V is TRBV2 and J is TRBJ1-1; D is unresolved. Per germline, CDR1 SNHLY and CDR2 FYNNEI. V gave up 1 base and J gave up 0 bases, with 6 bases separating them. The CDR3 runs 14 residues. This CDR3 reads CASSEDSLNTEAFF. The CDR3 DNA reads as TGTGCCAGCAGTGAAGACAGTCTGAACACTGAAGCTTTCTTT.

This sequence joins TRBV3-1 and TRBJ2-1; 9 positions match TRBD2. Unmatched junction bases numbered 12, after V lost 0 bases and J lost 6 bases. CDR3 length equals 18 residues. The germline CDR1 and CDR2 sequences are LGHDT and YNNKEL (reference sequence). The CDR3: CASSQDEGPLAGSNEQFF. CDR3 coding DNA: TGTGCCAGCAGCCAAGACGAAGGGCCCCTAGCGGGGAGCAATGAGCAGTTCTTC.

Written as DNA, the CDR3 is TGCGCCAGCAGCCAAGGCAGGTTTAGGACCGGGGAGCTGTTTTTT. Its translation: CASSQGRFRTGELFF. This rearrangement joins TRBV4-3 to TRBJ2-2; D is ambiguous. Germline V gene lookup returns CDR1 LGHNA and CDR2 YSLEER. Trimming removed 1 base from V and 5 bases from J, with 11 bases in between. The CDR3 extends over 15 amino acids.

The chain recombines TRBV28 with TRBJ2-5, with D perhaps TRBD2 (6 bases). In germline, CDR1 is MDHEN, CDR2 SYDVKM. V was trimmed by 1 base and J by 7 bases, leaving 28 bases between them. The CDR3 spans 19 residues. The CDR3 loop is CASSLSSRWSGTPSGTQYF. CDR3 DNA: TGTGCCAGCAGTTTATCCTCGAGGTGGTCCGGGACTCCCAGTGGGACCCAGTACTTC.

This clonotype was counted at least ten times. The DNA of the CDR3 is TGCAGTGCTAGAGATTACGGCAGGGACTATGGCTACACCTTC. It yields the protein CSARDYGRDYGYTF. This chain connects TRBV20-1 to TRBJ1-2, with a possible D match to TRBD1 (5 bases). Germline CDR1 DFQATT, CDR2 SNEGSKA (reference sequence). The CDR3 has 14 amino acids. Trimming removed 0 bases at V and 3 bases at J, with 11 bases between.

This clonotype turned up a few times. The gene calls are TRBV7-6 and TRBJ1-1, with D perhaps TRBD1 (6 bases). Germline lookup yields CDR1 SGHVS and CDR2 FNYEAQ. The CDR3 covers 14 residues. The V end was cut by 7 bases, the J end by 4 bases, with 16 bases between. The CDR3 bases are TGTGCCAGCACCCCCTGGCAGGGGCTCACTGAAGCTTTCTTT. This codes for CASTPWQGLTEAFF.

This clonotype appeared a few times. This rearrangement joins TRBV7-2 to TRBJ1-1; the D is unclear. The germline gives CDR1 SGHTA, CDR2 FQGNSA. The CDR3 length is 12 residues. Trimming removed 3 bases at V and 4 bases at J, with 6 bases between. Written as DNA, the CDR3 is TGTGCCAGCAGCTTCATAAGCACTGAAGCTTTCTTT. Amino acids: CASSFISTEAFF.

A few counts support this clonotype. V usage is TRBV12-5 and J usage is TRBJ1-1, with D perhaps TRBD1 (5 bases). There are 14 residues in the CDR3. V lost 6 bases and J 7 bases, leaving 18 bases between the germline ends. Germline V gives CDR1 LGHNT, CDR2 FRNRAP. The CDR3 here is CASGPGPLNGEAFF. For the CDR3, the DNA is TGTGCTAGTGGGCCGGGACCCCTCAACGGTGAAGCTTTCTTT.

This clonotype was observed at least ten times. The gene calls are TRBV5-1 and TRBJ2-2, with D perhaps given as TRBD1 or TRBD2 (6 bases each). Germline-derived CDR1 and CDR2 are SGHRS and YFSETQ. The length of the CDR3 is 13 residues. V was pared by 6 bases and J by 6 bases, with 12 bases between. In DNA form, the CDR3 reads TGCGCCAGCACGCCTGGGGGGCCCGGGGAGCTGTTTTTT. Protein sequence: CASTPGGPGELFF.

This clonotype turned up a few times. V and J are TRBV20-1 and TRBJ2-5; the D gene could be TRBD1 or TRBD2 (6 bases each). Germline V gene lookup returns CDR1 DFQATT and CDR2 SNEGSKA (reference sequence). The CDR3 runs to 14 residues. V lost 5 bases and J 5 bases, leaving 18 bases between the germline ends. The DNA of the CDR3 is TGCAGTGCTGTACCGGGGGATAGGGGGGAGACCCAGTACTTC. This gives the protein CSAVPGDRGETQYF.

This clonotype was observed a handful of times. The V gene is TRBV7-6, the J gene TRBJ1-3, with a possible D match to TRBD1 (5 bases). CDR3 size: 15 residues. The germline V gene has CDR1 SGHVS and CDR2 FNYEAQ. Trimming pared 6 bases from V and 0 bases from J, leaving 12 bases between. The DNA for the CDR3 is TGTGCCAGCAGTAGTCAGGGTCGCTCTGGAAACACCATATATTTT. This gives the protein CASSSQGRSGNTIYF.

This clonotype was seen ten or more times. This sequence joins TRBV12-3 or TRBV12-4 and TRBJ2-2; D is unclear. The CDR3 contains 14 residues. Trimming stripped 2 bases from V and 1 base from J, with 5 bases between. The CDR3, as DNA: TGTGCCAGCAGTTTATGGGAGAACACCGGGGAGCTGTTTTTT. Its translation is CASSLWENTGELFF.